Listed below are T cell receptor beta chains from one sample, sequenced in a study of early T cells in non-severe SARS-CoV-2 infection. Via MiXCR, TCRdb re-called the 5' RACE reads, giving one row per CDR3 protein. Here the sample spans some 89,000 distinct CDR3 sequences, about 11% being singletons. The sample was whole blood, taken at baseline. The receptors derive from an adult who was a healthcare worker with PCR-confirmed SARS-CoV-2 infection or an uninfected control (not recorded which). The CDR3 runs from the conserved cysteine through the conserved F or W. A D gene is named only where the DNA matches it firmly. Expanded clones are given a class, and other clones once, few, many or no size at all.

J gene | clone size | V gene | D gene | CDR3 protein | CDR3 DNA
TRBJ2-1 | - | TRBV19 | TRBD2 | CASSIRTSGRGSYNEQFF | TGTGCCAGTAGTATACGGACTAGCGGGAGGGGATCCTACAATGAGCAGTTCTTC
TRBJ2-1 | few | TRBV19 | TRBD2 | CASSITGGRYNEQFF | TGTGCCAGTAGTATAACGGGGGGGCGGTACAATGAGCAGTTCTTC
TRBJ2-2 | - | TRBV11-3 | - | CASSLLRAGELFF | TGTGCCAGCAGCTTATTGAGGGCCGGGGAGCTGTTTTTT
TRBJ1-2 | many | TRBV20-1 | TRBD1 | CSAPGQLNYGYTF | TGCAGTGCTCCGGGACAGCTGAACTATGGCTACACCTTC
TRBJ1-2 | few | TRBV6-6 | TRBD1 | CASSLGTAYGYTF | TGTGCCAGCAGTCTAGGGACAGCCTATGGCTACACCTTC
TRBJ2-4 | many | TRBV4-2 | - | CASSQGQGEEGIQYF | TGTGCCAGCAGCCAAGGCCAGGGCGAGGAGGGCATTCAGTACTTC
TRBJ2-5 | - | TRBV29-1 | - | CSVEGYWGRETQYF | TGCAGCGTTGAGGGGTATTGGGGCCGGGAGACCCAGTACTTC
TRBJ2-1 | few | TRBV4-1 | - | CASSQDYNEQFF | TGCGCCAGCAGCCAAGACTACAATGAGCAGTTCTTC
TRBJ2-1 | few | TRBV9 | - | CASSLGPGSSYNEQFF | TGTGCCAGCAGCCTGGGACCGGGCAGCTCCTACAATGAGCAGTTCTTC
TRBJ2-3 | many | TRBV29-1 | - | CSVESDSTDTQYF | TGCAGCGTTGAGTCAGATAGCACAGATACGCAGTATTTT
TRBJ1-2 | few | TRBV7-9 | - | CASRQRTAQNYGYTF | TGTGCCAGCAGGCAACGGACTGCACAGAACTATGGCTACACCTTC
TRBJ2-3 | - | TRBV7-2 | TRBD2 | CASSLLPAGIPDTQYF | TGTGCCAGCAGCTTGTTACCAGCGGGGATTCCGGATACGCAGTATTTT
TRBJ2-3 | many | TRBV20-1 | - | CSARDLATSTDTQYF | TGCAGTGCTAGAGATCTGGCGACTAGCACAGATACGCAGTATTTT
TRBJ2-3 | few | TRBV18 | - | CASSTTDTQYF | TGTGCCAGCTCAACCACAGATACGCAGTATTTT
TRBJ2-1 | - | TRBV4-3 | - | CASSQVGGYNEQFF | TGCGCCAGCAGCCAGGTGGGAGGATACAATGAGCAGTTCTTC
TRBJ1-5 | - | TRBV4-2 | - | CASSQESVTRRQPQHF | TGTGCCAGCAGCCAAGAGAGCGTTACGAGGAGGCAGCCCCAGCATTTT
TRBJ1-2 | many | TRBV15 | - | CATSRGRGRSYGYTF | TGTGCCACCAGCAGAGGCCGGGGGCGAAGCTATGGCTACACCTTC
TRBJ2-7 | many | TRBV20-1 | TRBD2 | CSAFPRRGSYEQYF | TGCAGTGCTTTTCCCCGGCGGGGGTCCTACGAGCAGTACTTC
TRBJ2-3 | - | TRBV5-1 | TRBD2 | CASSPGLAASTDTQYF | TGCGCCAGCAGCCCAGGACTAGCGGCTAGCACAGATACGCAGTATTTT
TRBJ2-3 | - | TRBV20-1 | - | CSARKSTDTQYF | TGCAGTGCTAGAAAGAGCACAGATACGCAGTATTTT
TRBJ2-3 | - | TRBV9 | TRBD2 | CASSALAGVTDTQYF | TGTGCCAGCAGCGCCCTAGCGGGGGTCACAGATACGCAGTATTTT
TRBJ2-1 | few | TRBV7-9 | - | CASSYWGLGEQFF | TGTGCCAGCAGCTACTGGGGGCTCGGTGAGCAGTTCTTC